This entry is about one TCR beta chain. These data come from a study of OX40 agonist ivuxolimab in advanced cancers. Turning to the study itself: The patients got ivuxolimab, which is an agonistic anti-OX40 (CD134) antibody. Treatment received earlier with anti-PD-1, anti-PD-L1 or anti-CTLA-4 agents was allowed, and approximately 40% had some.

The table came from immunoSEQ multiplex PCR; TCRdb's copy has only in-frame clones and leaves some out. The sample holds approximately 60,000 clones; 75% to 85% are singletons and the top ten take roughly 3.2%. This CDR3 contains 14 residues. The germline V gene has CDR1 LNHDA and CDR2 SQIVND (reference sequence). V lost 5 bases and J 2 bases, leaving 12 bases between the germline ends. The chain employs TRBV19 and TRBJ1-1, with a tentative D call TRBD1 (6 bases). This TCR was recovered from an adult with an advanced solid tumor such as melanoma, head and neck, liver or kidney cancer. The source material was CD4+ or CD8+ T cells sorted from blood, sampled in a trial of the OX40 agonist ivuxolimab. CDR3 coding DNA: TGTGCCAGTAGTTTACAGGGTCTTAACACTGAAGCTTTCTTT. It yields the protein CASSLQGLNTEAFF.